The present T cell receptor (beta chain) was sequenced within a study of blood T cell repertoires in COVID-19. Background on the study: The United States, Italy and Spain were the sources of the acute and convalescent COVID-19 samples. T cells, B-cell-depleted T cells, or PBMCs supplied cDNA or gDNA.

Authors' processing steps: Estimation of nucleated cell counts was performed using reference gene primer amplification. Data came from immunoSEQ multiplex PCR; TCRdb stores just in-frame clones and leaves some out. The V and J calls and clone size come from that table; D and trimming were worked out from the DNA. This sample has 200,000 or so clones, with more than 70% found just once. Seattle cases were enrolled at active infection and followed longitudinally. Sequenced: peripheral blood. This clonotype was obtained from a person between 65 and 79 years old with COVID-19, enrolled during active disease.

The CDR3 DNA reads TGTGCCAGCGCCGGGACAGGGTCGGGCAATGAGCAGTTCTTC. Its protein is CASAGTGSGNEQFF. V gene TRBV10-3 combines with J gene TRBJ2-1; 9 bases match TRBD1. This CDR3 comprises 14 residues. The V gene end was trimmed by 10 bases and the J gene end by 6 bases; junction bases not matched to a gene: 10. Per germline, CDR1 ENHRY and CDR2 SYGVKD.